This T cell receptor beta chain originates from a study of cytomegalovirus exposure and HLA in healthy donors. Study-level information: An early data release held some 85 million unique TCRs from HLA-typed donors.

PCR amplification relied on 60 Vbeta primers (plus 13 Jbeta primers). Some clones are missing from TCRdb's copy, which holds only in-frame ones; the method was immunoSEQ multiplex PCR. The sample holds 100,000 to 150,000 clones, roughly 78% seen once. This clone occurred once. Its antigen is currently unknown. Germline V CDR1 and CDR2: GTSNPN, SVGIG (reference sequence). With 0 bases clipped from V and 3 bases from J, the junction kept 5 bases outside the gene matches. This CDR3 comprises 15 residues. The donors, nominally healthy at sampling, likely had unrecorded immune exposures. Whole-study results and caveats: The authors judged a highly shared variant cluster likely a sequencing artifact. Overall, roughly 170 TCR beta chains were annotated as cytomegalovirus-associated.

This TCR was recovered from a man aged 35-49 years in good health and CMV-seronegative. The sample taken for sequencing was PBMCs. The chain employs TRBV30 and TRBJ2-1; 7 bases map to TRBD1. The CDR3 nucleotides are TGTGCCTGGAGTGTTGGGACAGTCTACTACAATGAGCAGTTCTTC. This gives the protein CAWSVGTVYYNEQFF. The full variable domain, completed using reference TRBV30 and TRBJ2-1, is SQTIHQWPATLVQPVGSPLSLECTVEGTSNPNLYWYRQAAGRGLQLLFYSVGIGQISSEVPQNLSASRPQDRQFILSSKKLLLSDSGFYLCAWSVGTVYYNEQFFGPGTRLTVL.